This T cell receptor (beta chain) was sequenced for a study of STAT5B mutations in CD4+ large granular lymphocyte leukemia. TCRdb's copy holds only in-frame clones and misses some; the assay was immunoSEQ multiplex PCR. The table includes 20,000 to 30,000 clones, roughly 79% detected once. Concerning this clone: Its matching antigen is unknown.

Whole-study results and caveats: Main leukemic clonotypes were patient-specific, but about 26% appeared at low frequency elsewhere. CD4-sorted patient repertoires seemed more clonal than healthy CD4+ repertoires. TRBV06-family usage was enriched in top patient clones (8/27) versus controls (2/35).

CDR1 and CDR2 (germline): SGHTA, FQGNSA. The ends were cut back, 4 bases at V and 2 bases at J, with 8 bases in the middle. The CDR3 contains 13 residues. The V gene is TRBV7-2, the J gene TRBJ1-1; D is unclear. The specimen was CD4+ T cells from blood buffy coats. The clonotype comes from a human donor in good health. The CDR3 loop is CASSSIINTEAFF. The CDR3 DNA sequence: TGTGCCAGCAGCTCTATTATCAACACTGAAGCTTTCTTT.